A selection of T cell receptor beta chains follows, all from one sample in a study of vaccination effects on CD4 cells after COVID-19. The antigens of these receptors remain unknown. This table comes from immunoSEQ multiplex PCR, and its TCRdb copy is limited to in-frame clones, with some not included. The data contain about 63,000 clones, about 79% of them seen just once; the ten biggest clones take up approximately 3.7%. The specimen comprised CD4+ T cells from PBMCs cultured with HCoV-OC43 spike peptides, sampled before COVID-19 vaccination. These receptors came from a human donor who received a COVID-19 vaccine. The CDR3 runs from the conserved cysteine through the conserved F or W. Each record gives: V gene, CDR3 protein.

V: TRBV24-1; CDR3: CATSDIGGTRETQYF
V: TRBV5-1; CDR3: CASSFISTAKNTEAFF
V: TRBV18; CDR3: CASSPRESRENTIYF
V: TRBV4-1; CDR3: CASSQEGSGGPTLRETQYF
V: TRBV18; CDR3: CASWGLAGGTDTQYF
V: TRBV5-6; CDR3: CASSFRGGEAGELFF
V: TRBV7-3; CDR3: CASSPLNGNTIYF
V: TRBV7-2; CDR3: CASSFTQGRPGELFF
V: TRBV5-6; CDR3: CASGTGARMTGELFF
V: TRBV28; CDR3: CASSPIGLAGVQETQYF
V: TRBV5-6; CDR3: CASNTLGGLGTDTQYF
V: TRBV6-6; CDR3: CASSYSTSGTDTQYF
V: TRBV18; CDR3: CASSPGTLGPDTQYF
V: TRBV19; CDR3: CASTGGSSPLHF
V: TRBV6-5; CDR3: CASSYGGVGQPQHF
V: TRBV18; CDR3: CASSPKTSSEQFF
V: TRBV5-1; CDR3: CASSLAARGTSTDTQYF
V: TRBV29-1; CDR3: CSVVWGAGDQPQHF
V: TRBV27; CDR3: CASSLTEKGTDTQYF
V: TRBV6-2/TRBV6-3; CDR3: CASSSRQGSNQPQHF
V: TRBV5-1; CDR3: CASSRDSLGLYNEQFF
V: TRBV12-5; CDR3: CASGLVLPGQGFSGNTIYF
V: TRBV7-2; CDR3: CASRYGVVNEQFF
V: TRBV12-3/TRBV12-4; CDR3: CASSLRTYGYTF
V: TRBV5-1; CDR3: CASSGGQSYNSPLHF
V: TRBV5-8; CDR3: CASPTLRGLNTEAFF
V: TRBV6-6; CDR3: CASRVPSGTEAFF
V: TRBV18; CDR3: CASSPQGQGTTEAFF